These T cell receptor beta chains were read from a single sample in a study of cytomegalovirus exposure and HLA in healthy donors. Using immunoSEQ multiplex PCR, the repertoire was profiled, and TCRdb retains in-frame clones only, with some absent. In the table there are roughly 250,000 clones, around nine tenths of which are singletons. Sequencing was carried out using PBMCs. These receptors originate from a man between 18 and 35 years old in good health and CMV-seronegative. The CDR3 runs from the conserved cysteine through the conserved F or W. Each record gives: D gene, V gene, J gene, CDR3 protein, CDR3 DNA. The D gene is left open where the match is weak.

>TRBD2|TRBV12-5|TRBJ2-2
CASGLGPGLAGYTGELFF
TGTGCTAGTGGTTTGGGGCCGGGACTAGCGGGGTACACCGGGGAGCTGTTTTTT
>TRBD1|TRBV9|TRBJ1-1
CASSPGQGPLQAFF
TGTGCCAGCAGCCCGGGACAGGGCCCCCTGCAAGCTTTCTTT
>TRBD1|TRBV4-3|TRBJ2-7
CASSQGVQGYEQYF
TGCGCCAGCAGCCAAGGCGTACAGGGGTACGAGCAGTACTTC
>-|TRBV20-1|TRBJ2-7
CSARYRDTRNF
TGCAGTGCTAGATACCGGGACACCCGGAACTTC
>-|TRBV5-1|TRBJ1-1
CASSLAGESGDAFF
TGCGCCAGCAGCTTGGCCGGGGAATCAGGGGATGCTTTCTTT
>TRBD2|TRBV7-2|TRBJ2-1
CASSPRLAGAGEQFF
TGTGCCAGCAGCCCCCGACTAGCGGGAGCGGGAGAGCAGTTCTTC
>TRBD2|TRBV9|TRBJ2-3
CASSVGGEGYTQYF
TGTGCCAGCAGCGTGGGTGGGGAGGGTTATACGCAGTATTTT
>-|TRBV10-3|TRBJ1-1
CAISESRENTEAFF
TGTGCCATCAGTGAGTCGAGGGAGAACACTGAAGCTTTCTTT
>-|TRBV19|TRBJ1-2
CASSISEALGYTF
TGTGCCAGTAGTATTTCGGAGGCTCTTGGCTACACCTTC
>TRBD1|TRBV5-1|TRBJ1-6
CASSLGGTGYNSPLHF
TGCGCCAGCAGCCTGGGGGGGACAGGGTATAATTCACCCCTCCACTTT
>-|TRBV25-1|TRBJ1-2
CASSERRVNYGYTF
TGTGCCAGCAGTGAACGCCGGGTAAACTATGGCTACACCTTC
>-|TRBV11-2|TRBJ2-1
CASSAAVASSNEQFF
TGTGCCAGCAGCGCCGCAGTAGCTTCCAGCAATGAGCAGTTCTTC
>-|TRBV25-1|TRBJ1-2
CASSDSNLVGYTF
TGTGCCAGCAGTGACTCGAACTTAGTGGGCTACACCTTC
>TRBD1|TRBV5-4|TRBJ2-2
CASSSGTGDTGELFF
TGTGCCAGCAGCTCCGGGACAGGGGACACCGGGGAGCTGTTTTTT
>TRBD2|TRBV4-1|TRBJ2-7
CASSRDNIAGGYEQYF
TGCGCCAGCAGCCGGGATAACATAGCGGGTGGCTACGAGCAGTACTTC
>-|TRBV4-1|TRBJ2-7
CASSQKGRFEQYF
TGCGCCAGCAGCCAAAAGGGGAGGTTCGAGCAGTACTTC